The clone carrying this TCR beta chain was found once. This sample was taken from a study of blood T cell repertoires in COVID-19. Looked up from germline, CDR1 is LNHDA and CDR2 is SQIVND (reference sequence). V lost 5 bases and J 1 base, leaving 14 bases between the germline ends. The CDR3 length is 15 residues. The protocol was immunoSEQ multiplex PCR, while the TCRdb copy is restricted to in-frame clones and leaves out a portion. The data show 100,000 to 150,000 clones, 75% to 90% seen once. The sample comprised PBMCs or T cells enriched from blood (not recorded which). This sequence originates from a woman aged 45-59 years who had recovered from COVID-19. The genes are TRBV19 and TRBJ1-1; TRBD1 might be the D (6 bases). Here the CDR3 DNA reads TGTGCCAGTAGTCCTCCGGGGGGGCCGAACACTGAAGCTTTCTTT. This translates into CASSPPGGPNTEAFF.